This T cell receptor beta chain was identified during a study of post-analysis software for immune sequencing data. As for the study in general: Relapsing-remitting, secondary progressive and progressive-relapsing forms of multiple sclerosis all featured among disease courses.

This clonotype was seen a few times. Its antigen is unknown. Study results and limitations: Strong co-clustering by F measure was seen for same-batch samples. When patients were compared with controls, a handful of TRBV segments were more frequent, TRBV5-6, TRBV5-1 and TRBV20-1 among them.

The germline gives CDR1 SGHRS, CDR2 YFSETQ. The CDR3 is 11 amino acids. The V end was cut by 4 bases, the J end by 9 bases, with 8 bases between. Researchers reported that TCR beta cDNA libraries carried unique molecular identifiers. Each CDR3 protein is one row after TCRdb ran MiXCR on the PCR reads. The top ten hold about 11% of the sample, which has hundreds of thousands of distinct CDR3 sequences, roughly three fifths seen once. The source is a girl aged 2 to 10 with multiple sclerosis. The sequencing input was blood. The J gene is TRBJ2-1, the V gene TRBV5-1; unclear D gene. CDR3 sequence reads: CASSHRSEQFF. Written as DNA, the CDR3 is TGCGCCAGCAGCCACCGGAGTGAGCAGTTCTTC.